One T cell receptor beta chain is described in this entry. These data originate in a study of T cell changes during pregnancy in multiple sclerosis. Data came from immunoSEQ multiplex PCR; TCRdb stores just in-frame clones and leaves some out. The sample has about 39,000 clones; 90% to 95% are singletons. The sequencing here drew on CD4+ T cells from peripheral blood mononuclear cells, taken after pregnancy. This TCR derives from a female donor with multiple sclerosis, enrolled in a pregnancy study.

The CDR3 DNA is TGTGCCAGCGGGGAGGAATACACCATATATTTT. It yields the protein CASGEEYTIYF. The chain is built from TRBV2 and TRBJ1-3, with D unresolved. The V gene lost 8 bases and the J gene lost 8 bases, with 10 bases spanning the gap. The CDR3 consists of 11 residues. Germline V gives CDR1 SNHLY, CDR2 FYNNEI.